This entry lists 32 T cell receptor beta chains sequenced from one sample in a study of T cells in localized non-small cell lung cancer. TCRdb's table, derived via immunoSEQ multiplex PCR, lists solely in-frame clones and lacks some. The table includes tens of thousands of clones, over 80% detected once. The sequencing here drew on peripheral blood, taken before any cancer treatment. The receptor set was obtained from a female donor over 55 with stage I lung adenocarcinoma.

This chain uses TRBV6-1 with TRBJ2-7; D is possibly TRBD2 (6 bases). Germline values: CDR1 MNHNS, CDR2 SASEGT. The CDR3 loop spans 15 amino acids. Trimming took 10 bases from V and 6 from J, leaving 25 bases between them. This CDR3 reads CAIHLRDSFSLEQYF. The DNA of the CDR3 is TGTGCCATCCATCTCCGGGACTCCTTTTCCCTCGAGCAGTACTTC.

The genes are TRBV19 and TRBJ2-1; D is ambiguous. This CDR3 comprises 15 residues. V shed 3 bases and J shed 4 bases, with 13 bases lying between them. In germline, CDR1 is LNHDA, CDR2 SQIVND (reference sequence). The CDR3 reads CASSMGQPEYNEQFF. The CDR3 DNA reads as TGTGCCAGTAGTATGGGCCAGCCTGAATACAATGAGCAGTTCTTC.

V gene TRBV7-9 combines with J gene TRBJ1-1; possibly TRBD1 for D (5 bases). The germline V and J ends were trimmed by 5 bases and 1 base, with 14 bases remaining between them. The CDR3 sequence is 15 residues long. Germline-derived CDR1 and CDR2 are SEHNR and FQNEAQ (reference sequence). The CDR3 sequence: CASSGGPQANTEAFF. The CDR3 coding sequence is TGTGCCAGCAGCGGGGGTCCCCAGGCGAACACTGAAGCTTTCTTT.

The chain links TRBV19 to TRBJ2-2, with D unclear. This CDR3 is 15 amino acids long. Trimming pared 4 bases from V and 4 bases from J, leaving 13 bases between. Germline V lookup: CDR1 LNHDA, CDR2 SQIVND (reference sequence). The chain's CDR3 is CASSSNQEFTGELFF. Here the CDR3 DNA reads TGTGCCAGTAGTAGTAACCAAGAGTTCACCGGGGAGCTGTTTTTT.

The chain has TRBV23-1 and TRBJ1-5; a possible D gene is TRBD1 (5 bases). TRBV23-1 is an ORF, with its function uncertain. Trimming removed 3 bases from V and 3 bases from J, with 15 bases in between. This CDR3 spans 16 amino acids. CDR3: CASSQHRDSDNQPQHF. The DNA of the CDR3 is TGCGCCAGCAGTCAGCATCGGGACTCTGACAATCAGCCCCAGCATTTT.

The rearrangement links TRBV28 to TRBJ1-2, with no clear D. Germline-derived CDR1 and CDR2 are MDHEN and SYDVKM. The length of the CDR3 is 11 residues. V was cut by 8 bases and J by 1 base, with 5 bases left in between. Written as DNA, the CDR3 is TGTGCCAGCCAATTTAACTATGGCTACACCTTC. Translating gives CASQFNYGYTF.

This clone has a single count. The rearrangement links TRBV5-1 to TRBJ2-7, with D perhaps given as TRBD1 or TRBD2 (5 bases each). The CDR3 has 14 amino acids. Trimming removed 0 bases at V and 5 bases at J, with 12 bases between. The germline V gene has CDR1 SGHRS and CDR2 YFSETQ. CDR3 nucleotide sequence: TGCGCCAGCAGCTTGGGTCGCCAGGGAGACGAGCAGTACTTC. Its translation is CASSLGRQGDEQYF.

V is TRBV7-2 and J is TRBJ1-3, with 8 bases matching TRBD1. The germline V gene encodes CDR1 SGHTA and CDR2 FQGNSA. The CDR3 length is 15 residues. The J segment lost 0 bases and the V segment lost 5 bases, leaving 3 bases of the junction unmatched. CDR3 sequence reads: CASSADRVSGNTIYF. The CDR3 DNA sequence: TGTGCCAGCAGCGCGGACAGGGTCTCTGGAAACACCATATATTTT.

The chain links TRBV11-2 to TRBJ2-5; no reliable D call. The CDR3 is 15 residues long. Germline CDR1 SGHAT, CDR2 FQNNGV. V was pared by 5 bases and J by 2 bases, with 15 bases between. CDR3 DNA sequence: TGTGCCAGCAGCCTACCTTTGGGCCGACAAGAGACCCAGTACTTC. As protein: CASSLPLGRQETQYF.

Written as DNA, the CDR3 is TGTGCCTGGAGTGTAGCCCCCTGGGAGCGGGGGGGAGGAGAGACCCAGTACTTC. Amino acids: CAWSVAPWERGGGETQYF. The chain couples TRBV30 to TRBJ2-5; 10 nucleotides align to TRBD2. The J segment lost 4 bases and the V segment lost 0 bases, leaving 14 bases of the junction unmatched. The CDR3 contains 18 residues. CDR1 and CDR2 (germline): GTSNPN, SVGIG (reference sequence).

The rearrangement joins TRBV5-6 to TRBJ1-3; D uncertain. Germline V gene lookup returns CDR1 SGHDT and CDR2 YYEEEE. The V and J ends lost 1 base and 4 bases respectively, with 9 bases between them. The CDR3 loop spans 14 amino acids. Here the CDR3 reads CASSLPATGNTIYF. The CDR3 DNA reads as TGTGCCAGCAGCTTGCCGGCAACCGGAAACACCATATATTTT.

V and J are TRBV4-2 and TRBJ1-1; D unresolved. V shed 0 bases and J shed 3 bases, with 11 bases lying between them. This CDR3 contains 15 residues. Germline lookup yields CDR1 LGHNA and CDR2 YNFKEQ. CDR3 sequence: CASSQEFAGYTEAFF. The CDR3 DNA reads as TGTGCCAGCAGCCAAGAATTCGCCGGGTACACTGAAGCTTTCTTT.

The DNA of the CDR3 is TGTGCCAGCTCAACGACGGCTCAAGAGACCCAGTACTTC. Translation gives CASSTTAQETQYF. The chain joins TRBV18 to TRBJ2-5; no reliable D call. V lost 5 bases to trimming and J lost 2 bases, with 9 bases between them. Germline assignment: CDR1 KGHSH and CDR2 LQKENI. The CDR3 is 13 residues long.

This chain joins TRBV7-9 and TRBJ2-1; 11 bases agree with TRBD2. This CDR3 comprises 18 residues. After removal of 0 bases from V and 0 bases from J, the junction contained 4 bases not matched to a gene. The V gene's germline CDR1 is SEHNR and CDR2 FQNEAQ (reference sequence). This CDR3 is CASSLALAGGSSYNEQFF. DNA for the CDR3: TGTGCCAGCAGCTTAGCGCTAGCGGGGGGCAGCTCCTACAATGAGCAGTTCTTC. The variable domain in full, with the rest retrieved from reference TRBV7-9 and TRBJ2-1, is DTGVSQNPRHKITKRGQNVTFRCDPISEHNRLYWYRQTLGQGPEFLTYFQNEAQLEKSRLLSDRFSAERPKGSFSTLEIQRTEQGDSAMYLCASSLALAGGSSYNEQFFGPGTRLTVL.

The CDR3 here is CAWSVPSGVYNEQFF. The CDR3 DNA sequence: TGTGCCTGGAGTGTACCCAGCGGGGTGTACAATGAGCAGTTCTTC. This chain links TRBV30 with TRBJ2-1; 7 bases are shared with TRBD2. This CDR3 comprises 15 residues. V gave up 0 bases and J gave up 4 bases; unmatched junction bases: 6. Germline values: CDR1 GTSNPN, CDR2 SVGIG (reference sequence).

This clone came up once. The J gene is TRBJ2-3, the V gene TRBV5-4; D may be TRBD1 (5 bases). Germline V gene data show CDR1 as SGHNT and CDR2 as YYREEE (reference sequence). The V gene lost 2 bases and the J gene lost 6 bases, with 10 bases spanning the gap. The CDR3 extends over 13 amino acids. The CDR3 region is CASSFLSGDTQYF. CDR3 DNA: TGTGCCAGCAGCTTTCTGTCAGGGGATACGCAGTATTTT.

This clone has a single count. The chain couples TRBV7-9 to TRBJ2-6; D not certain. This CDR3 has 14 amino acids. V gave up 3 bases and J gave up 0 bases, with 3 bases separating them. The germline CDR1 and CDR2 sequences are SEHNR and FQNEAQ (reference sequence). The CDR3 loop reads CASSLGSGANVLTF. The CDR3 coding sequence is TGTGCCAGCAGCTTGGGCTCTGGGGCCAACGTCCTGACTTTC.

The chain recombines TRBV10-1 with TRBJ2-2; 11 bases align to TRBD1. V lost 5 bases to trimming and J lost 5 bases; unmatched junction nucleotides: 4. Germline-derived CDR1 and CDR2 are WNHNN and SYGVQD (reference sequence). This CDR3 region has 15 residues. CDR3: CASSTGTGGTGELFF. For the CDR3, the DNA is TGCGCCAGCAGTACCGGGACAGGGGGAACCGGGGAGCTGTTTTTT.

In DNA, the CDR3 is TGTGCCAGCAGCTTGACCGGGACCGATGGCTACACCTTC. The encoded protein is CASSLTGTDGYTF. V gene TRBV2 combines with J gene TRBJ1-2, with D perhaps TRBD1 (5 bases). Germline V gene sequence: CDR1 SNHLY, CDR2 FYNNEI. V lost 6 bases, J lost 6 bases, and 14 bases lay in between. This CDR3 contains 13 residues.

About this clone: One end of the junction fails to match germline, which may point to a read error. The CDR3 loop is CASSADSSGREVF. The CDR3 nucleotides are TGTGCCAGCAGCGCGGACAGCTCCGGCCGGGAGGTCTTT. The V gene is TRBV5-4, the J gene TRBJ1-1, with a tentative D call TRBD1 (6 bases). Germline CDR1 reads SGHNT; CDR2 reads YYREEE (reference sequence). This CDR3 contains 13 residues.

V and J are TRBV6-5 and TRBJ1-1; D is ambiguous. With 6 bases removed from V and 4 bases from J, the gap between germline ends came to 18 bases. There are 15 residues in the CDR3. The V gene's germline CDR1 is MNHEY and CDR2 SVGAGI. CDR3 in DNA: TGTGCCAGCAGACCCCCGGGAGGGCTCGGCACTGAAGCTTTCTTT. Translated, it gives CASRPPGGLGTEAFF.

The chain links TRBV5-1 to TRBJ1-1, with D perhaps matching TRBD1 (6 bases). The CDR3 totals 18 residues. Trimming removed 1 base from V and 1 base from J, with 20 bases in between. The germline V gene has CDR1 SGHRS and CDR2 YFSETQ. The CDR3 DNA reads TGCGCCAGCAGCTTGCTGCCGGGACAATTAAACCCGAACACTGAAGCTTTCTTT. Its translation: CASSLLPGQLNPNTEAFF. Together with reference TRBV5-1 and TRBJ1-1, the CDR3 gives the full variable domain: KAGVTQTPRYLIKTRGQQVTLSCSPISGHRSVSWYQQTPGQGLQFLFEYFSETQRNKGNFPGRFSGRQFSNSRSEMNVSTLELGDSALYLCASSLLPGQLNPNTEAFFGQGTRLTVV.

In this sample, this clone turned up once. The chain has TRBV6-5 and TRBJ2-3; tentatively, D is TRBD2 (6 bases). Between the trimmed V and J ends, which lost 4 bases and 6 bases, there was a span of 11 bases. This CDR3 is built from 13 residues. In germline, CDR1 is MNHEY, CDR2 SVGAGI. The CDR3 here is CASSSAGRDTQYF. CDR3 sequence (DNA): TGTGCCAGCAGTTCTGCGGGGAGGGATACGCAGTATTTT.

In its sample, this clone was seen once. V is TRBV29-1 and J is TRBJ2-2; unclear D gene. V was shortened by 3 bases and J by 1 base, with 0 bases between the two germline ends. Germline CDR1 reads SQVTM; CDR2 reads ANQGSEA. The CDR3 runs to 11 residues. CDR3 coding DNA: TGCAGCGTTGAGAACACCGGGGAGCTGTTTTTT. Its protein product is CSVENTGELFF.

The rearrangement uses TRBV6-1 and TRBJ2-7; no reliable D call. Germline V gene lookup returns CDR1 MNHNS and CDR2 SASEGT. V was pared by 7 bases and J by 3 bases, with 13 bases between. CDR3 length: 13 amino acids. The CDR3 sequence is CASTISPVYEQYF. For the CDR3, the DNA is TGTGCCAGCACCATCTCCCCAGTCTACGAGCAGTACTTC.

The chain recombines TRBV4-3 with TRBJ2-2; D is possibly TRBD2 (6 bases). The germline V gene encodes CDR1 LGHNA and CDR2 YSLEER. The CDR3 spans 17 residues. V was pared by 0 bases and J by 5 bases, with 16 bases between. The CDR3 protein is CASSQDSRLARTGELFF. As DNA, the CDR3 is TGCGCCAGCAGCCAAGATTCGCGTCTAGCGCGTACCGGGGAGCTGTTTTTT.

As regards this clone: An end of the junction does not agree with germline; a read error may underlie this. The V call is TRBV4-3, the J call TRBJ2-3; D is unclear. Germline loops: CDR1 LGHNA, CDR2 YSLEER. This CDR3 has 14 amino acids. The CDR3 DNA reads TGCGTCAGCAGCCAAGGTCTGGGCACAGATACGCAGTATTTT. It translates to CVSSQGLGTDTQYF.

This clone was detected once. V gene TRBV27 combines with J gene TRBJ1-2; D is uncertain. Germline values: CDR1 MNHEY, CDR2 SMNVEV (reference sequence). The CDR3 has 14 amino acids. V was shortened by 9 bases and J by 0 bases, with 14 bases between the two germline ends. The CDR3 region has the DNA TGTGCCAGTCCTCAAGCAGGACCTAACTATGGCTACACCTTC. Its protein product is CASPQAGPNYGYTF.

The rearrangement links TRBV19 to TRBJ1-3, with D hard to call. V was shortened by 1 base and J by 4 bases, with 5 bases between the two germline ends. This CDR3 has 13 amino acids. The germline gives CDR1 LNHDA, CDR2 SQIVND (reference sequence). This CDR3 is CASSIGSGNTIYF. Written as DNA, the CDR3 is TGTGCCAGTAGTATAGGCTCCGGAAACACCATATATTTT.

The chain couples TRBV10-3 to TRBJ2-7; no clear D gene. Germline V gene lookup returns CDR1 ENHRY and CDR2 SYGVKD. The CDR3 length is 12 residues. With 6 bases removed from V and 0 bases from J, the gap between germline ends came to 6 bases. The CDR3 DNA sequence: TGTGCCATCAGGACGGGCTCCTACGAGCAGTACTTC. Its protein product is CAIRTGSYEQYF.

The gene calls are TRBV30 and TRBJ1-1; weak D call: TRBD1 (5 bases). Germline values: CDR1 GTSNPN, CDR2 SVGIG (reference sequence). The CDR3 consists of 12 residues. Trimming left V 5 bases short and J 0 bases short, with 7 bases between. The CDR3 DNA reads as TGTGCCTGGGGACACCTGAACACTGAAGCTTTCTTT. Translating it yields CAWGHLNTEAFF. Full variable domain (remainder filled in from reference TRBV30 and TRBJ1-1): SQTIHQWPATLVQPVGSPLSLECTVEGTSNPNLYWYRQAAGRGLQLLFYSVGIGQISSEVPQNLSASRPQDRQFILSSKKLLLSDSGFYLCAWGHLNTEAFFGQGTRLTVV.

The chain joins TRBV27 to TRBJ2-1, with 8 nucleotides matching TRBD2. V was pared by 5 bases and J by 15 bases, with 9 bases of the junction left unmatched. The germline CDR1 and CDR2 sequences are MNHEY and SMNVEV (reference sequence). The CDR3 is made up of 12 amino acids. The CDR3 nucleotides read TGTGCCAGCAGTCCAATATCGGGGGGGTGGTTCTTC. Translated: CASSPISGGWFF.